Below, one TCR beta chain is given with its context. No antigen is known for it. As for treatment: oral pan-JAK inhibitor, 5-10 mg twice daily. cDNA prepared by RNA extraction and subsequent reverse transcription served as the template for sequencing. The table came from immunoSEQ multiplex PCR; TCRdb's copy has only in-frame clones and leaves some out. The repertoire consists of some 190,000 clones, with about half occurring once and the leading ten covering around 10%. This sample was taken from a study of CD8+ T cells in alopecia areata. Broader study findings: Persistence during tofacitinib was seen for many expanded lesional clones in scalp and blood. For patients receiving tofacitinib, scalp clonality and expanded CD8+ clones among the top 100 significantly decreased.

The CDR3 sequence is 16 residues long. V lost 8 bases and J lost 3; bases outside the gene matches: 9. The germline V gene encodes CDR1 SNHLY and CDR2 FYNNEI. V gene TRBV2 combines with J gene TRBJ2-1, with TRBD2 identical over 11 bases. The source material was CD8+ T cells sorted from blood, sampled between weeks 51 and 54, from a patient treated with tofacitinib. This sequence originates from a human donor with alopecia areata. CDR3 coding DNA: TGTGCCAGCGTCGGGACTAGCGGTTTTGGCTACAATGAGCAGTTCTTC. Protein: CASVGTSGFGYNEQFF.